This TCR beta chain was captured by sequencing in a study of technical replicates of blood from a few donors. The V end was cut by 3 bases, the J end by 2 bases, with 12 bases between. From germline, CDR1 is SGHTA and CDR2 FQGTGA. CDR3 length: 15 residues. Only in-frame clones appear in the TCRdb table, and some are missing; sequencing was by immunoSEQ multiplex PCR. Altogether approximately 81,000 clones are present, 90% to 97% being singletons, with the ten largest covering under 0.4%. The specimen was T cells isolated from PBMCs. The V and J genes are TRBV7-3 and TRBJ2-3; tentatively, D is TRBD2 (5 bases). This receptor was identified in a human donor in good health. The DNA for the CDR3 is TGTGCCAGCAGCTTGACCGGGATTGACACAGATACGCAGTATTTT. Amino acid sequence: CASSLTGIDTDTQYF.